This note documents a single TCR beta chain sequence. The antigen is undetermined. All patients were mismatch repair deficient, assessed by either PCR or immunohistochemistry. A few pembrolizumab responders had their TCRs sequenced. Clones were sequenced by immunoSEQ multiplex PCR, and TCRdb holds only the in-frame ones, with some missing. The sample has more than 85,000 clones; 82% are singletons. The data were taken from a study of PD-1 blockade in mismatch repair-deficient tumors. Study details: Enrolled about 2013-2016, patients had progressing, pretreated mismatch repair-deficient cancers of about a dozen types. Findings of the study overall: Rapid post-treatment expansion, then contraction, generally preceding radiologic response, marked tumor-resident clones.

V lost 4 bases to trimming and J lost 2 bases, with 9 bases between them. CDR3 size: 13 residues. CDR1 SGHDT and CDR2 YYEEEE come from the germline V gene. The source is an adult with mismatch repair-deficient cancer. The chain has TRBV5-6 and TRBJ1-1; no clear D. Sequenced material: peripheral blood, taken approximately 36 weeks after starting pembrolizumab. The CDR3 nucleotides are TGTGCCAGCAGCCCGGTCCATAACACTGAAGCTTTCTTT. Encoded protein: CASSPVHNTEAFF.